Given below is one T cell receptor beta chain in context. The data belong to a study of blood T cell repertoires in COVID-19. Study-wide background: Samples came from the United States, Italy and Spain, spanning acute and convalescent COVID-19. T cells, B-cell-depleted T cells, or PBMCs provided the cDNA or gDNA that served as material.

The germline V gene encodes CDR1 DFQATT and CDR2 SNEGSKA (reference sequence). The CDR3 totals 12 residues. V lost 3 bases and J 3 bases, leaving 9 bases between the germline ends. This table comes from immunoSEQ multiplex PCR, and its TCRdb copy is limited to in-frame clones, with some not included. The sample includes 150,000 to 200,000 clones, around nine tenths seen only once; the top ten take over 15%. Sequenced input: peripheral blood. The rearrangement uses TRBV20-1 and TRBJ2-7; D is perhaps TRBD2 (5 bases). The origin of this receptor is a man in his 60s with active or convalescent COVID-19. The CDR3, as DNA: TGCAGTGCTAGTGACTATAGCTACGAGCAGTACTTC. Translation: CSASDYSYEQYF.